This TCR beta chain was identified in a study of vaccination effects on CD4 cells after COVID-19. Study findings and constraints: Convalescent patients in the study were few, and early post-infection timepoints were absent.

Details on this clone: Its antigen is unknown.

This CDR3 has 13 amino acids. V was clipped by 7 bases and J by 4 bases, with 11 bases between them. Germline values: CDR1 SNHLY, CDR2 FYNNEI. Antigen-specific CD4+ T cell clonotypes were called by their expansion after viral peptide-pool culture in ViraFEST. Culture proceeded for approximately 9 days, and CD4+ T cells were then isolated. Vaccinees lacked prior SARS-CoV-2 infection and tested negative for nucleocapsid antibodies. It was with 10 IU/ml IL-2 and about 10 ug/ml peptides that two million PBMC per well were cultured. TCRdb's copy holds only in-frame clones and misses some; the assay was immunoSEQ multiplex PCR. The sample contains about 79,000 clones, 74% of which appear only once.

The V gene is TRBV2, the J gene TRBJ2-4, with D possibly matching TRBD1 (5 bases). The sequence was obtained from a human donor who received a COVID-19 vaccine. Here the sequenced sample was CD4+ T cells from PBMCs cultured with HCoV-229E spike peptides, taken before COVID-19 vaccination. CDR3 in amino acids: CASKKTVKNIQYF. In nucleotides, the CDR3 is TGTGCCAGCAAGAAGACAGTGAAAAACATTCAGTACTTC. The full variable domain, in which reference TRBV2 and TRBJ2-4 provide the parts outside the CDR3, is EPEVTQTPSHQVTQMGQEVILRCVPISNHLYFYWYRQILGQKVEFLVSFYNNEISEKSEIFDDQFSVERPDGSNFTLKIRSTKLEDSAMYFCASKKTVKNIQYFGAGTRLSVL.